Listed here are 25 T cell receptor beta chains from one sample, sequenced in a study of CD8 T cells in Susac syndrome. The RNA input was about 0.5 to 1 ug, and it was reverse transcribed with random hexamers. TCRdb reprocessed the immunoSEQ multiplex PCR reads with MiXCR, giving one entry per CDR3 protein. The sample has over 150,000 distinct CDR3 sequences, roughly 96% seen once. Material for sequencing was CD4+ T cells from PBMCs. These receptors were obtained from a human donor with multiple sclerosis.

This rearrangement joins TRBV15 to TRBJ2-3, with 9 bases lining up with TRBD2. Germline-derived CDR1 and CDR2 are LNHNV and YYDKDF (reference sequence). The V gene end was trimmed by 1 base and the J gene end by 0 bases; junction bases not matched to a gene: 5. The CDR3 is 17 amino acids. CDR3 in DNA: TGTGCCACCAGCAGAGTGACTAGCGGCAAGAGCACAGATACGCAGTATTTT. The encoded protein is CATSRVTSGKSTDTQYF.

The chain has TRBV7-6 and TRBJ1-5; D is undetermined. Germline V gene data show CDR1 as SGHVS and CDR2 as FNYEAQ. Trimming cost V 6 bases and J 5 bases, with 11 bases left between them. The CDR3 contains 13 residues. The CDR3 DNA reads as TGTGCCAGCAGGCGGGATCAGGATCAGCCCCAGCATTTT. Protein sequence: CASRRDQDQPQHF.

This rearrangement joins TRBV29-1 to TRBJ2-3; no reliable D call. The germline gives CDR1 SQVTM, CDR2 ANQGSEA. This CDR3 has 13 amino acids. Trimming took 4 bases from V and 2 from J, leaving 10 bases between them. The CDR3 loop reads CSVGNSVTDTQYF. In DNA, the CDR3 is TGCAGCGTTGGGAACAGTGTCACAGATACGCAGTATTTT.

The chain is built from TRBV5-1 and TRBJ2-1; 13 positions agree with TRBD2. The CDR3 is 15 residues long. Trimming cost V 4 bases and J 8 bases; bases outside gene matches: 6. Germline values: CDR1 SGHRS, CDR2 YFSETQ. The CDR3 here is CASSGLAGANDEQFF. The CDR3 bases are TGCGCCAGCAGCGGACTAGCGGGGGCCAATGATGAGCAGTTCTTC.

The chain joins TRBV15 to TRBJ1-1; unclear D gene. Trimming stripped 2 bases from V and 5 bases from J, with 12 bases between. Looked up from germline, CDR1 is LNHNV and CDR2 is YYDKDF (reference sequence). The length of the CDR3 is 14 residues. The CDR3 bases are TGTGCCACCAGCAGAAGATTACTGGGGACTGAAGCTTTCTTT. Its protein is CATSRRLLGTEAFF.

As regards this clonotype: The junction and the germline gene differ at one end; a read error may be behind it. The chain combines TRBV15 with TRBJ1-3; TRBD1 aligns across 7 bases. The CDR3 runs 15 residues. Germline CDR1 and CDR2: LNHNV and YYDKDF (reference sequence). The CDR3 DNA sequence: TGTGCCACCAGCGGAGAGACAGGGCCCGGAAACACCATATATTTT. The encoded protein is CATSGETGPGNTIYF.

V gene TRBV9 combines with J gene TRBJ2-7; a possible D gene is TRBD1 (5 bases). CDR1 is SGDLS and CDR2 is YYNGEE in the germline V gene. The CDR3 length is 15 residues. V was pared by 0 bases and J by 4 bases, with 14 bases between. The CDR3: CASSVGLGPQYEQYF. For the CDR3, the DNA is TGTGCCAGCAGCGTAGGTCTGGGGCCCCAATACGAGCAGTACTTC.

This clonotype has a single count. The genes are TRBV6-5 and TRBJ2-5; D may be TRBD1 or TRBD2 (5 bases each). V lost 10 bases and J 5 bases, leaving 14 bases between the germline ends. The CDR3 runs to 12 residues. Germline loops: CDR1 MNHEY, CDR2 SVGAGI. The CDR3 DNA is TGTGCCACCCGGGACGCGAGGGAGACCCAGTACTTC. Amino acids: CATRDARETQYF.

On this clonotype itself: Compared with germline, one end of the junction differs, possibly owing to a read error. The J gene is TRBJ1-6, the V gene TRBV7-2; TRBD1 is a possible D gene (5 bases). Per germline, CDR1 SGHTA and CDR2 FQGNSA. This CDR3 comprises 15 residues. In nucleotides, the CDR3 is TGTGCCAGCAGCTTAGTAGGGACGAGGAGTTCATCCCTCCACTTT. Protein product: CASSLVGTRSSSLHF. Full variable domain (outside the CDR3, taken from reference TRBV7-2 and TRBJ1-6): GAGVSQSPSNKVTEKGKDVELRCDPISGHTALYWYRQSLGQGLEFLIYFQGNSAPDKSGLPSDRFSAERTGGSVSTLTIQRTQQEDSAVYLCASSLVGTRSSSLHFGNGTRLTVT.

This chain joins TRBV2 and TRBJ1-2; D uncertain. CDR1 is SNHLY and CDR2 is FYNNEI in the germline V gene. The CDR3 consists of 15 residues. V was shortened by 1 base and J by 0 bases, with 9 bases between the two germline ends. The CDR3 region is CASSEGGAANYGYTF. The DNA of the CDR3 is TGTGCCAGCAGTGAAGGAGGTGCGGCTAACTATGGCTACACCTTC.

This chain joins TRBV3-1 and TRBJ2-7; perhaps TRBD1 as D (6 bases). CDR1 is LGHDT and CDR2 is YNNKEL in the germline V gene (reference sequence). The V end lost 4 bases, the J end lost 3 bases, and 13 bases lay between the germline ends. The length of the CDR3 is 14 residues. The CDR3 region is CASSPIGTRYEQYF. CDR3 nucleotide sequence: TGTGCCAGCAGCCCTATAGGGACACGCTACGAGCAGTACTTC.

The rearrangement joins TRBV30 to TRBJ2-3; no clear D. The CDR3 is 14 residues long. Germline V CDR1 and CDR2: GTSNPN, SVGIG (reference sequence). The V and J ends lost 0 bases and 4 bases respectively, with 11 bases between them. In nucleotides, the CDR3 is TGTGCCTGGAGTGTACTTGCTGGCGCAGATACGCAGTATTTT. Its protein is CAWSVLAGADTQYF.

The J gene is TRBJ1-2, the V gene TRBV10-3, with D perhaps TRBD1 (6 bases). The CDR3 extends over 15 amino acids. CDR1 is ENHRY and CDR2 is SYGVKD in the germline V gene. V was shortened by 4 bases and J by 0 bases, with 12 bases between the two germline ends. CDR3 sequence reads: CAISVSQGSNYGYTF. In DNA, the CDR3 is TGTGCCATCAGTGTTTCGCAGGGGTCTAACTATGGCTACACCTTC.

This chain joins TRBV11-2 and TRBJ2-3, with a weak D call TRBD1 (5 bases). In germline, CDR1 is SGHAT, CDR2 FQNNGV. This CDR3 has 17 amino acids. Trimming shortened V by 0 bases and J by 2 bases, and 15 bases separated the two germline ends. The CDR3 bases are TGTGCCAGCAGCTTAGACCTCCTGGGGCGGTACACAGATACGCAGTATTTT. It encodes CASSLDLLGRYTDTQYF.

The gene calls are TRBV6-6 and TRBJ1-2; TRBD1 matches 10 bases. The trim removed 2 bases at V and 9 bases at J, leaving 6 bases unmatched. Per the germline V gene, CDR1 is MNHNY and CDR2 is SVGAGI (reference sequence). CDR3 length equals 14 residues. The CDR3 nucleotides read TGTGCCAGCAGTTACGAGACAGGGGGCTGGAGCTACACCTTC. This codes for CASSYETGGWSYTF.

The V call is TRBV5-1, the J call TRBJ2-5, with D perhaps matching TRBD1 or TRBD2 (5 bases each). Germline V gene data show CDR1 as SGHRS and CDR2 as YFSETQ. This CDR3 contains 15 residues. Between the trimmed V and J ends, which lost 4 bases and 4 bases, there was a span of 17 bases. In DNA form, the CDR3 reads TGCGCCAGCAGCGTCGGGGCATCCTCCCCAGAGACCCAGTACTTC. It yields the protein CASSVGASSPETQYF.

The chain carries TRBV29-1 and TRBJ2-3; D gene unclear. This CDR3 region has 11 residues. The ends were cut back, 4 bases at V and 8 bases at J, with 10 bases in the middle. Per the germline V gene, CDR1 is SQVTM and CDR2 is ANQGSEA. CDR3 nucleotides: TGCAGCGTTGGTAGCCCCACTACGCAGTATTTT. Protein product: CSVGSPTTQYF.

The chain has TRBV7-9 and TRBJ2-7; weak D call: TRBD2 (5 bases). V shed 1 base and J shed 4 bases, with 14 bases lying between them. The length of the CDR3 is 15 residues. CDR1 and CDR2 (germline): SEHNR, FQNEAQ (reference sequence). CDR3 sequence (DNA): TGTGCCAGCAGCTTAGTCACTGTCCGGGAATACGAGCAGTACTTC. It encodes CASSLVTVREYEQYF.

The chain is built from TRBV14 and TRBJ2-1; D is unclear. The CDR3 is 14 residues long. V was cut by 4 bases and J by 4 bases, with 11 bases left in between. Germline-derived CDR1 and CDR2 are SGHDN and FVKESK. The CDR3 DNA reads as TGTGCCAGCAGCCGACCTGGGGTTTACAATGAGCAGTTCTTC. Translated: CASSRPGVYNEQFF.

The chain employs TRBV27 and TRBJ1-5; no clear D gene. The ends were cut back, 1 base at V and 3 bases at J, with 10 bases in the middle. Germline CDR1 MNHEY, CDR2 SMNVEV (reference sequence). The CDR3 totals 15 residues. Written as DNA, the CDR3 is TGTGCCAGCAGTTTATTTGGGCAGAACAATCAGCCCCAGCATTTT. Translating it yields CASSLFGQNNQPQHF.

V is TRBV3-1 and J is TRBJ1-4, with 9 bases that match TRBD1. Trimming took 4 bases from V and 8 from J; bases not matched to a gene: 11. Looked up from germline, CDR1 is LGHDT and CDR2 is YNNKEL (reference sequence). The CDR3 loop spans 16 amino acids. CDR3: CASSLQGAPIREKLFF. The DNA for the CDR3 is TGTGCCAGCAGCCTACAGGGGGCGCCTATTAGGGAAAAACTGTTTTTT. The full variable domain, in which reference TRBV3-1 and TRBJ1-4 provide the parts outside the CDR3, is DTAVSQTPKYLVTQMGNDKSIKCEQNLGHDTMYWYKQDSKKFLKIMFSYNNKELIINETVPNRFSPKSPDKAHLNLHINSLELGDSAVYFCASSLQGAPIREKLFFGSGTQLSVL.

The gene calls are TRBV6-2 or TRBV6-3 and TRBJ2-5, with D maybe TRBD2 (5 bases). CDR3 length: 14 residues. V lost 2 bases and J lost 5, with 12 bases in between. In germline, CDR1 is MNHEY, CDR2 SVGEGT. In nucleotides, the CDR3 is TGTGCCAGCAGTTACCATGGCCGGAGGGAGACCCAGTACTTC. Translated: CASSYHGRRETQYF.

The CDR3 loop is CSARDLGDGELFF. For the CDR3, the DNA is TGCAGTGCTAGAGATCTGGGGGATGGGGAGCTGTTTTTT. The chain uses TRBV20-1 and TRBJ2-2, with D perhaps given as TRBD1 or TRBD2 (5 bases each). The length of the CDR3 is 13 residues. The germline V gene encodes CDR1 DFQATT and CDR2 SNEGSKA (reference sequence). V lost 0 bases and J 8 bases, leaving 10 bases between the germline ends.

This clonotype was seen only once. The CDR3 sequence is CASNAYRDTEAFF. CDR3 bases: TGTGCCAGCAATGCTTACAGGGATACTGAAGCTTTCTTT. The chain employs TRBV27 and TRBJ1-1; tentatively, D is TRBD1 (6 bases). The CDR3 consists of 13 residues. Deletions cut 7 bases from V and 5 bases from J, with 14 bases between. Germline V lookup: CDR1 MNHEY, CDR2 SMNVEV (reference sequence).

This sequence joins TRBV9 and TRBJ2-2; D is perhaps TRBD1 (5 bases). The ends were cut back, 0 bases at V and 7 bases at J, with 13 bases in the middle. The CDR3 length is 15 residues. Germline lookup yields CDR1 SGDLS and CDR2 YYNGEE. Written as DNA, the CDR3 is TGTGCCAGCAGCGTAGAGGCAGGGTTAAACGGGGAGCTGTTTTTT. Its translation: CASSVEAGLNGELFF. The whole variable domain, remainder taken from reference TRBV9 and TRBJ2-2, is DSGVTQTPKHLITATGQRVTLRCSPRSGDLSVYWYQQSLDQGLQFLIQYYNGEERAKGNILERFSAQQFPDLHSELNLSSLELGDSALYFCASSVEAGLNGELFFGEGSRLTVL.